The 18 T cell receptor beta chains below all came from one sample that was sequenced in a study of T-cell memory formation after mild COVID-19. TCRdb processed the 5' RACE reads anew with MiXCR; each CDR3 protein has one entry. The sample consists of 250,000 to 400,000 distinct CDR3 sequences, 14% of them appearing once. Source material: PBMCs or a T cell subset sorted from them (not recorded which). These receptors originate from a young man who had mild COVID-19 (a few samples of this study predate the infection). Cell type and time point are not known.

This clonotype has more than one count but fewer than ten. The chain recombines TRBV4-1 with TRBJ1-1; TRBD1 is a possible D gene (6 bases). This CDR3 comprises 15 residues. V was trimmed by 4 bases and J by 1 base, leaving 13 bases between them. The V gene's germline CDR1 is MGHRA and CDR2 YSYEKL. The CDR3, as DNA: TGCGCCAGCAGCCTACGAACGACAGGGAACACTGAAGCTTTCTTT. Amino acids: CASSLRTTGNTEAFF.

The V and J genes are TRBV20-1 and TRBJ1-2; D perhaps matches TRBD1 (5 bases). In germline, CDR1 is DFQATT, CDR2 SNEGSKA (reference sequence). Trimming stripped 2 bases from V and 3 bases from J, with 10 bases between. The CDR3 is made up of 13 amino acids. The chain's CDR3 is CSARRGQDYGYTF. DNA of the CDR3: TGCAGTGCTAGACGGGGCCAGGACTATGGCTACACCTTC.

This sequence joins TRBV6-5 and TRBJ1-6, with D perhaps matching TRBD1 (5 bases). The V gene's germline CDR1 is MNHEY and CDR2 SVGAGI. This CDR3 has 14 residues. Trimming shortened V by 7 bases and J by 10 bases, and 17 bases separated the two germline ends. This CDR3 reads CASKMAIWGSPLHF. CDR3 nucleotides: TGTGCCAGCAAAATGGCAATTTGGGGCTCACCCCTCCACTTT.

This clonotype was counted at least ten times. The chain has TRBV4-2 and TRBJ2-2, with D perhaps TRBD1 (5 bases). V was pared by 1 base and J by 1 base, with 13 bases between. This CDR3 has 17 amino acids. The V gene's germline CDR1 is LGHNA and CDR2 YNFKEQ. The CDR3 loop is CASSQGDWTQNTGELFF. DNA for the CDR3: TGTGCCAGCAGCCAAGGAGATTGGACACAGAACACCGGGGAGCTGTTTTTT.

This sequence joins TRBV7-2 and TRBJ1-5; 7 positions match TRBD1. The J segment lost 1 base and the V segment lost 3 bases, leaving 3 bases of the junction unmatched. The CDR3 consists of 15 residues. Germline loops: CDR1 SGHTA, CDR2 FQGNSA. CDR3 DNA sequence: TGTGCCAGCAGCTTCACGGGACAGAGCAATCAGCCCCAGCATTTT. Translating it yields CASSFTGQSNQPQHF.

This clonotype was detected a few times. The J gene is TRBJ1-2, the V gene TRBV27; D call uncertain. The CDR3 spans 13 residues. With 3 bases removed from V and 6 bases from J, the gap between germline ends came to 11 bases. Germline CDR1 and CDR2: MNHEY and SMNVEV (reference sequence). The CDR3 loop reads CASSFTRGNGYTF. The CDR3 coding sequence is TGTGCCAGCAGTTTTACTCGTGGAAATGGCTACACCTTC.

This clonotype showed up many times. The chain uses TRBV20-1 and TRBJ2-7, with D maybe TRBD1 (5 bases). Germline values: CDR1 DFQATT, CDR2 SNEGSKA (reference sequence). This CDR3 has 11 amino acids. V dropped 3 bases and J dropped 3 bases, with 6 bases sitting between them. For the CDR3, the DNA is TGCAGTGCTAGGCAGGGCTACGAGCAGTACTTC. Its translation: CSARQGYEQYF.

The chain uses TRBV9 and TRBJ2-3; D assignment may be TRBD1 or TRBD2 (5 bases each). CDR1 is SGDLS and CDR2 is YYNGEE in the germline V gene. This CDR3 is built from 17 residues. V lost 4 bases and J lost 0, with 18 bases in between. The CDR3 nucleotides read TGTGCCAGCAGCCTCGAGGGAAGGGGCGTCAGCACAGATACGCAGTATTTT. Protein sequence: CASSLEGRGVSTDTQYF.

This clonotype was recorded once. V gene TRBV7-2 combines with J gene TRBJ1-1, with a tentative D call TRBD1 (6 bases). Trimming took off 5 bases at V and 0 bases at J, with 10 bases between the two ends. The CDR3 runs to 14 residues. Germline V lookup: CDR1 SGHTA, CDR2 FQGNSA. The CDR3 DNA is TGTGCCAGCAGCGTAAACAGGGTGAACACTGAAGCTTTCTTT. It yields the protein CASSVNRVNTEAFF.

This clonotype was counted only a few times. The chain uses TRBV3-1 and TRBJ1-2; D gene uncertain. Per the germline V gene, CDR1 is LGHDT and CDR2 is YNNKEL (reference sequence). The CDR3 runs to 18 residues. V lost 4 bases to trimming and J lost 4 bases, with 25 bases between them. The CDR3 reads CASSPTPGRTQSIYGYTF. In nucleotides, the CDR3 is TGTGCCAGCAGCCCCACTCCCGGCAGGACCCAGAGTATCTATGGCTACACCTTC. Complete variable domain (other parts from reference TRBV3-1 and TRBJ1-2): DTAVSQTPKYLVTQMGNDKSIKCEQNLGHDTMYWYKQDSKKFLKIMFSYNNKELIINETVPNRFSPKSPDKAHLNLHINSLELGDSAVYFCASSPTPGRTQSIYGYTFGSGTRLTVV.

This clonotype appeared a few times. CDR3 DNA sequence: TGCAGTGCTGGGGACACTGAAGCTTTCTTT. Translated: CSAGDTEAFF. This chain links TRBV20-1 with TRBJ1-1, with D unclear. V was shortened by 5 bases and J by 3 bases, with 4 bases between the two germline ends. There are 10 residues in the CDR3. Looked up from germline, CDR1 is DFQATT and CDR2 is SNEGSKA (reference sequence).

The chain carries TRBV29-1 and TRBJ1-4, with D maybe TRBD1 (5 bases). Trimming removed 7 bases from V and 8 bases from J, with 17 bases in between. Germline V CDR1 and CDR2: SQVTM, ANQGSEA. This CDR3 region has 13 residues. The CDR3 DNA follows: TGCAGCGCCCTGAGGGGTAGGGGAGAAAAACTGTTTTTT. Translating it yields CSALRGRGEKLFF.

The rearrangement links TRBV12-3 or TRBV12-4 to TRBJ2-2; TRBD1 is a possible D gene (5 bases). The V end lost 2 bases, the J end lost 0 bases, and 7 bases lay between the germline ends. CDR3 length: 15 residues. The CDR3 DNA reads as TGTGCCAGCAGTTTAAGGGGTCCGAACACCGGGGAGCTGTTTTTT. As protein: CASSLRGPNTGELFF.

This clonotype occurred a few times. V and J are TRBV12-3 or TRBV12-4 and TRBJ1-1; 7 nucleotides match TRBD1. The junction had 6 bases not matched to a gene; V was cut back by 5 bases and J by 0 bases. The CDR3 is made up of 15 amino acids. Written as DNA, the CDR3 is TGTGCCAGCAGTCCGCCAGGGGGAATGAACACTGAAGCTTTCTTT. Translating gives CASSPPGGMNTEAFF.

The rearrangement joins TRBV20-1 to TRBJ2-3, with D perhaps TRBD2 (7 bases). The germline V and J ends were trimmed by 6 bases and 2 bases, with 12 bases remaining between them. The CDR3 is 13 amino acids. In germline, CDR1 is DFQATT, CDR2 SNEGSKA (reference sequence). The CDR3 DNA reads TGCAGTGCCCCACGGGGGGCCACAGATACGCAGTATTTT. It translates to CSAPRGATDTQYF.

This chain links TRBV9 with TRBJ2-3; unclear D gene. Germline lookup yields CDR1 SGDLS and CDR2 YYNGEE. V was pared by 4 bases and J by 5 bases, with 5 bases between. CDR3 length: 11 amino acids. CDR3 protein: CASSIQDTQYF. CDR3 coding DNA: TGTGCCAGCAGCATACAAGATACGCAGTATTTT.

The chain uses TRBV3-1 and TRBJ2-3, with D possibly being TRBD1 or TRBD2 (6 bases each). This CDR3 has 17 amino acids. Trimming removed 1 base at V and 4 bases at J, with 18 bases between. From germline, CDR1 is LGHDT and CDR2 YNNKEL (reference sequence). This CDR3 is CASSQVFIGQRADTQYF. In nucleotides, the CDR3 is TGTGCCAGCAGCCAAGTGTTCATCGGACAGCGGGCAGATACGCAGTATTTT.

The chain uses TRBV3-1 and TRBJ2-1, with D perhaps matching TRBD1 (5 bases). The germline gives CDR1 LGHDT, CDR2 YNNKEL (reference sequence). V was clipped by 3 bases and J by 4 bases, with 13 bases between them. The CDR3 is 15 residues long. The CDR3 sequence is CASSQGGQEYNEQFF. The CDR3 region has the DNA TGTGCCAGCAGCCAGGGCGGACAAGAATACAATGAGCAGTTCTTC.